Listed below are T cell receptor beta chains from one sample, sequenced in a study of shared clonotypes between healthy human individuals. The protocol was immunoSEQ multiplex PCR, while the TCRdb copy is restricted to in-frame clones and leaves out a portion. Here the sample spans some 680,000 clones, around 73% being singletons. The sample consisted of memory CD4+ T cells sorted from blood. These receptors came from a woman in her thirties in good health. Each CDR3 is given with its conserved first and last residue. Each record gives: V gene, clone size, D gene, J gene, CDR3 DNA, CDR3 protein. A D gene is named only where the DNA matches it firmly. Clone size, where shown, is once, few, many, or a class for clones that have expanded.

TRBV19	.	TRBD1	TRBJ2-7	TGTGCCAGTAGGGCTAGACAGGGGAACTACGAGCAGTACTTC	CASRARQGNYEQYF
TRBV21-1	.	.	TRBJ1-5	TGTGCCAGCAGCCCCGGTGGAGGGGCGGAAAGCAATCAGCCCCAGCATTTT	CASSPGGGAESNQPQHF
TRBV7-9	.	.	TRBJ1-1	TGTGCCAGCAGCAGAGTGGGGAACACTGAAGCTTTCTTT	CASSRVGNTEAFF
TRBV5-1	few	.	TRBJ1-3	TGCGCCAGCAGTCCGACGGTCTCTGGAAACACCATATATTTT	CASSPTVSGNTIYF
TRBV14	.	TRBD2	TRBJ2-1	TGTGCCAGCAGCGGAAGCAGGACTAGCGGGATTTTGGATGAGCAGTTCTTC	CASSGSRTSGILDEQFF
TRBV18	few	.	TRBJ2-2	TGTGCCAGCTCACCACTTACCGGGGAGCTGTTTTTT	CASSPLTGELFF
TRBV11-1	.	.	TRBJ2-6	TGTGCCAGCAGCCACAGGGCTGGGGCCAACGTCCTGACTTTC	CASSHRAGANVLTF
TRBV15	.	.	TRBJ2-7	TGTGCCACCAGCAGAGTCGGGACCGAGCAGTACTTC	CATSRVGTEQYF
TRBV6-1	.	.	TRBJ2-7	TGTGCCAGTTGGTTCTCCTACGAGCAGTACTTC	CASWFSYEQYF
TRBV6-5	few	TRBD2	TRBJ2-1	TGTGCCAGCAGTCAGGGACTAGCGTTATACAATGAGCAGTTCTTC	CASSQGLALYNEQFF
TRBV6-5	.	.	TRBJ2-2	TGTGCCAGCAGTCACACCCCAGCGGCCACCGGGGAGCTGTTTTTT	CASSHTPAATGELFF
TRBV28	.	.	TRBJ2-5	TGTGCCAGCAGTCCAAACGACGGTAGGGAGACCCAGTACTTC	CASSPNDGRETQYF
TRBV19	once	TRBD1	TRBJ2-6	TGTGCCAGTGGGACAGGGGGGGTTTCTGGGGCCAACGTCCTGACTTTC	CASGTGGVSGANVLTF
TRBV5-1	few	.	TRBJ2-1	TGCGCCAGCAGCCCCTATGCGGAGGAACGCTCCTACAATGAGCAGTTCTTC	CASSPYAEERSYNEQFF
TRBV28	.	TRBD2	TRBJ2-5	TGTGCCAGCAGTCAAGCGGGATTTTCAGAGACCCAGTACTTC	CASSQAGFSETQYF
TRBV12-5	.	.	TRBJ2-1	TGTGCTAGTGGATTAGGTGGTTCCTACAATGAGCAGTTCTTC	CASGLGGSYNEQFF
TRBV7-8	once	.	TRBJ1-4	TGTGCCAGCAGCTCCGGGGCCTCGGGGGAAAAACTGTTTTTT	CASSSGASGEKLFF
TRBV6-4	.	.	TRBJ1-2	TGTGCCAGCAGTGAGTCCGACAGCGCTGATGGCTACACCTTC	CASSESDSADGYTF
TRBV19	.	TRBD1	TRBJ2-7	TGTGCCAGTAGTGGCCGACAGGGGGCCGGGTGGGAGCAGTACTTC	CASSGRQGAGWEQYF
TRBV6-6	.	.	TRBJ1-2	TGTGCCAGCAGTTACTCGATGGGGGGGATCGGCTACACCTTC	CASSYSMGGIGYTF
TRBV18	.	.	TRBJ2-7	TGTGCCAGCTCACCGACAGAAGGTAACTACGAGCAGTACTTC	CASSPTEGNYEQYF
TRBV10-3	.	.	TRBJ1-1	TGTGCCATCAGTGAGCGTCGGACTGAAGCTTTCTTT	CAISERRTEAFF
TRBV30	.	.	TRBJ1-2	TGTGCAGGGAGGACCTCTAACTATGGCTACACCTTC	CAGRTSNYGYTF
TRBV5-8	.	TRBD1	TRBJ2-1	TGTGCCAGCAGCCCTCGGGACAGGACATACAATGAGCAGTTCTTC	CASSPRDRTYNEQFF